The 9 T cell receptor beta chains given below trace back to one sample, sequenced in a study of CD8+ T cells in alopecia areata. Extraction and reverse transcription of RNA yielded cDNA as the sequencing template. The method was immunoSEQ multiplex PCR; TCRdb's version includes in-frame clones alone and lacks a portion of them. The sample records about 100,000 clones, around 55% being singletons. The specimen was CD8+ T cells sorted from blood. These TCRs come from a human donor in good health.

Only a few counts were recorded for this clone. The rearrangement uses TRBV7-9 and TRBJ1-5, with no clear D. With 1 base removed from V and 4 bases from J, the gap between germline ends came to 8 bases. CDR3 length: 14 amino acids. The germline V gene encodes CDR1 SEHNR and CDR2 FQNEAQ (reference sequence). The CDR3 sequence is CASSLGTPNQPQHF. The CDR3 bases are TGTGCCAGCAGCTTAGGGACGCCAAATCAGCCCCAGCATTTT.

The V gene is TRBV19, the J gene TRBJ1-1; no clear D. The germline V gene encodes CDR1 LNHDA and CDR2 SQIVND (reference sequence). The CDR3 has 12 residues. Between the trimmed V and J ends, which lost 7 bases and 7 bases, there was a span of 13 bases. CDR3 residues: CASTNHEGEAFF. The DNA for the CDR3 is TGTGCCAGTACTAACCACGAGGGTGAAGCTTTCTTT.

The rearrangement links TRBV6-6 to TRBJ2-7; D not certain. Trimming cost V 1 base and J 2 bases, with 6 bases left between them. CDR3 size: 13 residues. Germline assignment: CDR1 MNHNY and CDR2 SVGAGI (reference sequence). Here the CDR3 DNA reads TGTGCCAGCAGTTACTTGGGTACCTACGAGCAGTACTTC. Residues: CASSYLGTYEQYF.

This chain uses TRBV2 with TRBJ2-1; 10 bases agree with TRBD2. V shed 6 bases and J 3 bases; nucleotides not matched to a gene: 5. Per germline, CDR1 SNHLY and CDR2 FYNNEI. The CDR3 is made up of 15 amino acids. Here the CDR3 reads CASSLAGGFYNEQFF. The CDR3 DNA sequence: TGTGCCAGCAGCTTAGCGGGGGGCTTCTACAATGAGCAGTTCTTC. Full variable domain (outside the CDR3, taken from reference TRBV2 and TRBJ2-1): EPEVTQTPSHQVTQMGQEVILRCVPISNHLYFYWYRQILGQKVEFLVSFYNNEISEKSEIFDDQFSVERPDGSNFTLKIRSTKLEDSAMYFCASSLAGGFYNEQFFGPGTRLTVL.

This rearrangement joins TRBV13 to TRBJ2-1; TRBD1 matches 7 bases. With 6 bases clipped from V and 13 bases from J, the junction kept 15 bases outside the gene matches. From germline, CDR1 is PRHDT and CDR2 FYEKMQ (reference sequence). The CDR3 is made up of 14 amino acids. CDR3 DNA sequence: TGTGCCAGCAGTGGGGACAGAGTACAATGGTATCAGTTCTTC. Translation: CASSGDRVQWYQFF.

The gene calls are TRBV4-3 and TRBJ1-1, with D maybe TRBD1 (6 bases). CDR1 is LGHNA, CDR2 YSLEER, per germline. V was pared by 2 bases and J by 3 bases, with 13 bases between. The CDR3 has 15 amino acids. The DNA for the CDR3 is TGCGCCAGCAGCCAACTTGCAGGGGCTGACACTGAAGCTTTCTTT. Encoded protein: CASSQLAGADTEAFF.

J is TRBJ1-2 and V is TRBV5-1, with D unclear. Germline CDR1 is SGHRS and CDR2 is YFSETQ. The CDR3 extends over 17 amino acids. The ends were cut back, 0 bases at V and 5 bases at J, with 20 bases in the middle. The CDR3 coding sequence is TGCGCCAGCAGCTTGGGTTCAGGTGGCAGAGGGAAATATGGCTACACCTTC. Translated: CASSLGSGGRGKYGYTF.

The V and J genes are TRBV6-6 and TRBJ2-7; TRBD2 is a possible D gene (5 bases). Germline V gene lookup returns CDR1 MNHNY and CDR2 SVGAGI (reference sequence). The CDR3 consists of 12 residues. Between the trimmed V and J ends, which lost 7 bases and 1 base, there was a span of 8 bases. The CDR3, as DNA: TGTGCCAGCATGGGAGTTTCCTACGAGCAGTACTTC. Translating it yields CASMGVSYEQYF.

The rearrangement joins TRBV25-1 to TRBJ1-1; tentative D call: TRBD1 (6 bases). Germline CDR1 is MGHDK and CDR2 is SYGVNS. V was pared by 2 bases and J by 1 base, with 20 bases between. CDR3 size: 18 residues. The CDR3 coding sequence is TGTGCCAGCAGTGAAGTCCATTTTTTGGCAGGGGCGAACACTGAAGCTTTCTTT. Its protein is CASSEVHFLAGANTEAFF.